Below are 21 T cell receptor beta chains sequenced from a single sample in a study of shared clonotypes between healthy human individuals. Only in-frame clones appear in the TCRdb table, and some are missing; sequencing was by immunoSEQ multiplex PCR. Of hundreds of thousands of clones in the sample, almost 97% are singletons; the top ten hold approximately 0.057%. The sequenced sample consisted of naive CD4+ T cells sorted from blood. Documented subset: CD45RA+ positively selected. These receptors were obtained from a woman aged 30 to 39 in good health.

The genes are TRBV14 and TRBJ2-1, with no clear D. With 4 bases removed from V and 7 bases from J, the gap between germline ends came to 23 bases. CDR3 length: 17 amino acids. Germline lookup yields CDR1 SGHDN and CDR2 FVKESK. CDR3 in DNA: TGTGCCAGCAGCCGAACCCCAAGGAGTAAAATAAGGAATGAGCAGTTCTTC. Translated: CASSRTPRSKIRNEQFF.

The gene calls are TRBV27 and TRBJ1-4; D is possibly TRBD1 (5 bases). This CDR3 is built from 13 residues. Looked up from germline, CDR1 is MNHEY and CDR2 is SMNVEV (reference sequence). V was clipped by 2 bases and J by 7 bases, with 8 bases between them. The CDR3 here is CASSLQGGEKLFF. CDR3 coding DNA: TGTGCCAGCAGTTTACAGGGCGGTGAAAAACTGTTTTTT. Looking up the rest from reference TRBV27 and TRBJ1-4 gives the full variable domain: EAQVTQNPRYLITVTGKKLTVTCSQNMNHEYMSWYRQDPGLGLRQIYYSMNVEVTDKGDVPEGYKVSRKEKRNFPLILESPSPNQTSLYFCASSLQGGEKLFFGSGTQLSVL.

This clone was seen a single time. The chain links TRBV2 to TRBJ2-2; TRBD1 agrees at 7 bases. In germline, CDR1 is SNHLY, CDR2 FYNNEI. V was clipped by 3 bases and J by 4 bases; unmatched bases: 8. The CDR3 runs to 16 residues. The CDR3 coding sequence is TGTGCCAGCAGTGAGGCAGGGGGTTCGGGCACCGGGGAGCTGTTTTTT. It encodes CASSEAGGSGTGELFF. Variable domain in full (rest from reference TRBV2 and TRBJ2-2): EPEVTQTPSHQVTQMGQEVILRCVPISNHLYFYWYRQILGQKVEFLVSFYNNEISEKSEIFDDQFSVERPDGSNFTLKIRSTKLEDSAMYFCASSEAGGSGTGELFFGEGSRLTVL.

The chain is built from TRBV5-1 and TRBJ2-3; TRBD1 or TRBD2 may be the D gene (5 bases each). The CDR3 runs 16 residues. Germline assignment: CDR1 SGHRS and CDR2 YFSETQ. The V end lost 4 bases, the J end lost 1 base, and 16 bases lay between the germline ends. Here the CDR3 DNA reads TGCGCCAGCAGCCTAACCGAACTAGGGGGCACAGATACGCAGTATTTT. It translates to CASSLTELGGTDTQYF.

The chain carries TRBV15 and TRBJ2-7; 11 nucleotides line up with TRBD2. Looked up from germline, CDR1 is LNHNV and CDR2 is YYDKDF (reference sequence). The J segment lost 3 bases and the V segment lost 5 bases, leaving 6 bases of the junction unmatched. The CDR3 loop spans 15 amino acids. The CDR3 coding sequence is TGTGCCACCAGCGAGGGGACTAGCGGAAACTACGAGCAGTACTTC. Its translation is CATSEGTSGNYEQYF.

This clone was observed a single time. The chain combines TRBV6-5 with TRBJ2-7; TRBD2 is a possible D gene (5 bases). This CDR3 contains 13 residues. Trimming cost V 3 bases and J 2 bases, with 8 bases left between them. The V gene's germline CDR1 is MNHEY and CDR2 SVGAGI. The CDR3 reads CASSYTGTYEQYF. DNA for the CDR3: TGTGCCAGCAGTTATACGGGGACCTACGAGCAGTACTTC.

Of note for this clone: Other DNA sequences in the sample encode the same CDR3. The chain is built from TRBV14 and TRBJ2-2; D possibly corresponds to TRBD1 (6 bases). Per the germline V gene, CDR1 is SGHDN and CDR2 is FVKESK. This CDR3 is 16 amino acids long. Trimming stripped 3 bases from V and 0 bases from J, with 11 bases between. The CDR3 DNA is TGTGCCAGCAGCCAGGTTGGGGGCTCGAACACCGGGGAGCTGTTTTTT. Protein product: CASSQVGGSNTGELFF.

CDR3 nucleotide sequence: TGTGCCAGCAGCGTAGACAGCGGGAAGGCCAGGGTCTCGTACACTGAAGCTTTCTTT. This sequence encodes CASSVDSGKARVSYTEAFF. The genes are TRBV9 and TRBJ1-1; D might be TRBD1 (5 bases). Germline V gene sequence: CDR1 SGDLS, CDR2 YYNGEE. The CDR3 spans 19 residues. V lost 0 bases and J 3 bases, leaving 24 bases between the germline ends.

This clone was detected once. This chain uses TRBV10-3 with TRBJ1-3, with TRBD1 as a possible D gene (5 bases). The V gene lost 0 bases and the J gene lost 2 bases, with 8 bases spanning the gap. The germline CDR1 and CDR2 sequences are ENHRY and SYGVKD. CDR3 size: 15 residues. The CDR3 sequence is CAISESWGTGNTIYF. Written as DNA, the CDR3 is TGTGCCATCAGTGAGTCATGGGGGACTGGAAACACCATATATTTT.

The V and J genes are TRBV7-9 and TRBJ1-1, with D maybe TRBD1 (5 bases). V was shortened by 5 bases and J by 1 base, with 14 bases between the two germline ends. The CDR3 totals 15 residues. Per germline, CDR1 SEHNR and CDR2 FQNEAQ (reference sequence). This CDR3 reads CASSAQEGRNTEAFF. CDR3 DNA: TGTGCCAGCAGCGCCCAGGAGGGGAGGAACACTGAAGCTTTCTTT.

The chain carries TRBV15 and TRBJ1-5, with a weak D call TRBD1 (5 bases). The V end lost 0 bases, the J end lost 9 bases, and 21 bases lay between the germline ends. The CDR3 totals 17 residues. CDR1 and CDR2 from the germline V gene are LNHNV and YYDKDF (reference sequence). The CDR3 sequence is CATSRDSGWAPLTPQHF. Here the CDR3 DNA reads TGTGCCACCAGCAGAGATTCAGGGTGGGCACCTCTTACGCCCCAGCATTTT.

This sequence joins TRBV18 and TRBJ2-7; 7 bases map to TRBD1. Germline values: CDR1 KGHSH, CDR2 LQKENI. V lost 6 bases, J lost 6 bases, and 14 bases stayed unmatched. The CDR3 consists of 15 residues. The CDR3 is CASSHPLETGREQYF. CDR3 nucleotide sequence: TGTGCCAGCTCCCACCCTCTAGAGACAGGGCGCGAGCAGTACTTC.

V usage is TRBV10-1 and J usage is TRBJ2-7, with D perhaps TRBD1 (6 bases). In germline, CDR1 is WNHNN, CDR2 SYGVQD (reference sequence). The CDR3 runs 14 residues. V lost 5 bases to trimming and J lost 4 bases, with 15 bases between them. The CDR3 DNA reads as TGCGCCAGCAGTACAGGGCTGAAAGGATACGAGCAGTACTTC. Its protein is CASSTGLKGYEQYF.

The chain carries TRBV9 and TRBJ1-1, with 9 nucleotides matching TRBD1. J gave up 1 base and V 3 bases, and 13 bases lay outside the gene matches. The CDR3 is made up of 18 amino acids. Germline V gene sequence: CDR1 SGDLS, CDR2 YYNGEE. DNA of the CDR3: TGTGCCAGCAGCGCAAATCCGGGACAGGGTTTCTCGAACACTGAAGCTTTCTTT. Amino acids: CASSANPGQGFSNTEAFF.

The chain employs TRBV6-5 and TRBJ2-1, with 9 bases identical to TRBD1. The CDR3 totals 15 residues. Per germline, CDR1 MNHEY and CDR2 SVGAGI. V was clipped by 6 bases and J by 7 bases; unmatched bases: 10. In nucleotides, the CDR3 is TGTGCCAGCAGCCCCGGCGGGACAGGGTTTAATGAGCAGTTCTTC. This gives the protein CASSPGGTGFNEQFF.

The chain uses TRBV27 and TRBJ1-4; D unclear. Deletions cut 5 bases from V and 3 bases from J, with 7 bases between. The CDR3 has 13 residues. Looked up from germline, CDR1 is MNHEY and CDR2 is SMNVEV (reference sequence). CDR3 DNA: TGTGCCAGCAGTCGGAAACCTAATGAAAAACTGTTTTTT. Translated: CASSRKPNEKLFF.

The V gene is TRBV6-5, the J gene TRBJ2-3; D call uncertain. The V end lost 6 bases, the J end lost 2 bases, and 12 bases lay between the germline ends. Per the germline V gene, CDR1 is MNHEY and CDR2 is SVGAGI. The CDR3 is 14 residues long. CDR3 protein: CASRYSRVTDTQYF. In DNA, the CDR3 is TGTGCCAGCAGATACAGTAGGGTCACAGATACGCAGTATTTT.

The CDR3 here is CASSYGTGDTNEKLFF. CDR3 DNA: TGTGCCAGCAGTTACGGGACAGGGGATACTAATGAAAAACTGTTTTTT. The V call is TRBV6-6, the J call TRBJ1-4; 10 bases are a match to TRBD1. Trimming took 2 bases from V and 2 from J; bases not matched to a gene: 2. This CDR3 has 16 residues. Per the germline V gene, CDR1 is MNHNY and CDR2 is SVGAGI (reference sequence).

This chain links TRBV28 with TRBJ2-7; possible D gene TRBD2, 5 bases. The CDR3 spans 16 residues. The germline gives CDR1 MDHEN, CDR2 SYDVKM. V lost 3 bases, J lost 2 bases, and 17 bases lay in between. The CDR3 reads CASSFPVEDSTYEQYF. CDR3 nucleotide sequence: TGTGCCAGCAGTTTCCCCGTGGAGGATTCTACCTACGAGCAGTACTTC. The full variable domain, its missing parts supplied by reference TRBV28 and TRBJ2-7, is DVKVTQSSRYLVKRTGEKVFLECVQDMDHENMFWYRQDPGLGLRLIYFSYDVKMKEKGDIPEGYSVSREKKERFSLILESASTNQTSMYLCASSFPVEDSTYEQYFGPGTRLTVT.

The rearrangement links TRBV2 to TRBJ2-1; D ambiguous. The CDR3 has 13 residues. V lost 6 bases, J lost 12 bases, and 18 bases lay in between. Germline loops: CDR1 SNHLY, CDR2 FYNNEI. CDR3 loop: CASSGPPFFRQFF. In DNA form, the CDR3 reads TGTGCCAGCAGCGGACCCCCCTTCTTCCGGCAGTTCTTC.

V usage is TRBV2 and J usage is TRBJ2-1; D perhaps matches TRBD2 (6 bases). The V end was cut by 9 bases, the J end by 0 bases, with 15 bases between. This CDR3 is 15 amino acids long. Germline lookup yields CDR1 SNHLY and CDR2 FYNNEI. The CDR3 sequence is CASRRIAASYNEQFF. As DNA, the CDR3 is TGTGCCAGTAGAAGGATAGCGGCCTCCTACAATGAGCAGTTCTTC.